This T cell receptor (beta chain) emerged from a study of T cell clones after liver transplantation. This CDR3 is 15 amino acids long. J was trimmed by 7 bases and V by 9 bases; bases with no gene match: 12. Germline CDR1 LNHDA, CDR2 SQIVND (reference sequence). The protocol was immunoSEQ multiplex PCR, while the TCRdb copy is restricted to in-frame clones and leaves out a portion. The data hold fewer than 85,000 clones, with roughly 80% observed a single time. In its sample, this clone was seen many times. This material consisted of CD4+ T cells from blood, taken at the 22-month timepoint. The chain is built from TRBV19 and TRBJ1-2, with 12 bases identical to TRBD1. The clonotype was recovered from a human patient who received a liver transplant. The graft donor may be the source of some T cells. In nucleotides, the CDR3 is TGTGCCAGCCTGGGACAGGGGGCTTGGGGTGGTGGCTACACCTTC. Translated, it gives CASLGQGAWGGGYTF. The entire variable domain, with the rest obtained from reference TRBV19 and TRBJ1-2, is as follows: DGGITQSPKYLFRKEGQNVTLSCEQNLNHDAMYWYRQDPGQGLRLIYYSQIVNDFQKGDIAEGYSVSREKKESFPLTVTSAQKNPTAFYLCASLGQGAWGGGYTFGSGTRLTVV.